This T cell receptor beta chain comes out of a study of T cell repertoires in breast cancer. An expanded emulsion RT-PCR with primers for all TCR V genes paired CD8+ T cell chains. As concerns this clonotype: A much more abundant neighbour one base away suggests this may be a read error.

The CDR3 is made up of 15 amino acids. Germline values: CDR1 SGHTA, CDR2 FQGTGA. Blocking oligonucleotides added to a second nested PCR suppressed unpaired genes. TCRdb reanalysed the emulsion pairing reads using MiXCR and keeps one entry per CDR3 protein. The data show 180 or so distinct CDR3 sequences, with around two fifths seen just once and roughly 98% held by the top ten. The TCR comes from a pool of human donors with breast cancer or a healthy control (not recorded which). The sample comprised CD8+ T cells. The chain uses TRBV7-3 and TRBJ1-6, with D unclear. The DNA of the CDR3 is TGTGTCAGCAGCTTAACTGAAGGAGGAAATTCACCCCTCCACTTT. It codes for CVSSLTEGGNSPLHF.